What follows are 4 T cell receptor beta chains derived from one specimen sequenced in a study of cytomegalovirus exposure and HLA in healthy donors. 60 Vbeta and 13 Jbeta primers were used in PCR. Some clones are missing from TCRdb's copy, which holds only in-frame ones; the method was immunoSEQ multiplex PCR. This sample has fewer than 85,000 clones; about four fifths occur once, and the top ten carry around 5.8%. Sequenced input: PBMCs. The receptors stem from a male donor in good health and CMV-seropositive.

In DNA form, the CDR3 reads TGTGCCAGCGAGCCCACAGCGGGAGGGCCCGATACGCAGTATTTT. Protein: CASEPTAGGPDTQYF. The chain links TRBV28 to TRBJ2-3, with 10 bases that match TRBD2. The CDR3 loop spans 15 amino acids. Germline V gene sequence: CDR1 MDHEN, CDR2 SYDVKM. J gave up 6 bases and V 8 bases, and 11 bases lay outside the gene matches.

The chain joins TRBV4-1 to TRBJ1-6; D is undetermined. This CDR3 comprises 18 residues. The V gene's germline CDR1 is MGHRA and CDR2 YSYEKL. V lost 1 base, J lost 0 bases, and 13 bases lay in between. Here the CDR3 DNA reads TGCGCCAGCAGCCAAGTGCTACAGCACCGCTCCTATAATTCACCCCTCCACTTT. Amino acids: CASSQVLQHRSYNSPLHF.

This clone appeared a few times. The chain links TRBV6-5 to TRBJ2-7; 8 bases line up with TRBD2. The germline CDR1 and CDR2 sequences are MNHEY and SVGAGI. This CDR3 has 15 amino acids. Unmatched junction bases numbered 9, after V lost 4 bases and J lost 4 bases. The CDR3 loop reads CASSSTRTSLYEQYF. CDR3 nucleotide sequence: TGTGCCAGCAGTTCCACTCGGACTAGCTTATACGAGCAGTACTTC.

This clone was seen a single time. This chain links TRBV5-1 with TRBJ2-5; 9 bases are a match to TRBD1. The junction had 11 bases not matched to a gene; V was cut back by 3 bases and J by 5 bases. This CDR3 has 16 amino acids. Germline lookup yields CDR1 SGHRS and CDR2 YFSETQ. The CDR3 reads CASSYIPGQGGETQYF. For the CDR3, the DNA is TGCGCCAGCAGCTACATACCGGGACAGGGAGGTGAGACCCAGTACTTC. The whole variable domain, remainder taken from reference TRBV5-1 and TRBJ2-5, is KAGVTQTPRYLIKTRGQQVTLSCSPISGHRSVSWYQQTPGQGLQFLFEYFSETQRNKGNFPGRFSGRQFSNSRSEMNVSTLELGDSALYLCASSYIPGQGGETQYFGPGTRLLVL.